Sequencing of this T cell receptor (beta chain) was carried out in a study of T cell changes during pregnancy in multiple sclerosis. The germline V gene encodes CDR1 SGHDN and CDR2 FVKESK. The V gene lost 0 bases and the J gene lost 6 bases, with 16 bases spanning the gap. The CDR3 contains 16 residues. Repertoires were generated with immunoSEQ multiplex PCR, while TCRdb's copy carries only in-frame clones and drops some. Among roughly 85,000 clones listed, roughly nine tenths were seen once. The specimen comprised peripheral blood, sampled in the first trimester of pregnancy. The chain joins TRBV14 to TRBJ2-3, with D unclear. The sequence derives from a female donor with multiple sclerosis, enrolled in a pregnancy study. The CDR3 bases are TGTGCCAGCAGCCAAGATTCCCAGTACATATCGGATACGCAGTATTTT. Translating gives CASSQDSQYISDTQYF.